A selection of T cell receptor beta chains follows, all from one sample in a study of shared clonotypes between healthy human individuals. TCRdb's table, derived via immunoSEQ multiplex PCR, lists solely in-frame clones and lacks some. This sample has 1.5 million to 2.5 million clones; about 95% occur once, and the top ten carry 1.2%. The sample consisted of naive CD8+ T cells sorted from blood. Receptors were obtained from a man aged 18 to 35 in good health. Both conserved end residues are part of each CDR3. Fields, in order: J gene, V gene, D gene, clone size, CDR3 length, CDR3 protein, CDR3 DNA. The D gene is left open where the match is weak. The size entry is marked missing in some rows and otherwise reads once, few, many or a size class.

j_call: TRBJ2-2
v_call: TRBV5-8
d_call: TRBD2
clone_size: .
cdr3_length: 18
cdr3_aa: CASSWVVASGANTGELFF
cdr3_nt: TGTGCCAGCAGCTGGGTTGTGGCTAGCGGGGCGAACACCGGGGAGCTGTTTTTT

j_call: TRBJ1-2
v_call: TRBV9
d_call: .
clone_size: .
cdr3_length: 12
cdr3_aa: CASSILSGGYTF
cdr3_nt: TGTGCCAGCAGCATCCTAAGTGGTGGCTACACCTTC

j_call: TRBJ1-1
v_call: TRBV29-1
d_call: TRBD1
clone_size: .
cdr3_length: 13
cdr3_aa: CSVDGTVNTEAFF
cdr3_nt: TGCAGCGTTGATGGGACAGTAAACACTGAAGCTTTCTTT

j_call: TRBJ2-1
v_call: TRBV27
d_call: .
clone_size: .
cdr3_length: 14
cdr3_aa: CASSLGPMGGEQFF
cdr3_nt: TGTGCCAGCAGTTTAGGCCCAATGGGAGGTGAGCAGTTCTTC

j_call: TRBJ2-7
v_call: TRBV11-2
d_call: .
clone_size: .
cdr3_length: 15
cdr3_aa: CASSPEVAVRYEQYF
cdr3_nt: TGTGCCAGCAGCCCAGAAGTGGCGGTGCGCTACGAGCAGTACTTC

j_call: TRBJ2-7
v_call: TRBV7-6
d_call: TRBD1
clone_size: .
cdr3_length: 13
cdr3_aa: CASSPGQGFEQYF
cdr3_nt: TGTGCCAGCAGCCCAGGACAGGGTTTCGAGCAGTACTTC

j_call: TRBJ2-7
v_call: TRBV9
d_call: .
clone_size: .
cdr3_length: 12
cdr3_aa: CASSSQSSEQYF
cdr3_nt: TGTGCCAGCAGCTCTCAGTCATCCGAGCAGTACTTC

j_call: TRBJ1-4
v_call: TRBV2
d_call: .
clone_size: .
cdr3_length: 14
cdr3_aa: CASSERQANEKLFF
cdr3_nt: TGTGCCAGCAGTGAGAGACAGGCTAATGAAAAACTGTTTTTT

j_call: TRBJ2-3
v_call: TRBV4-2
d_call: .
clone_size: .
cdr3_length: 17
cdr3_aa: CASSHSTGASGTDTQYF
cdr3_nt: TGTGCCAGCAGCCACTCCACGGGGGCATCGGGCACAGATACGCAGTATTTT

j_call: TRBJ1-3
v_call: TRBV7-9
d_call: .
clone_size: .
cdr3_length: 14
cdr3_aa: CASSFSENGNTIYF
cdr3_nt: TGTGCCAGCAGCTTTTCAGAGAATGGAAACACCATATATTTT

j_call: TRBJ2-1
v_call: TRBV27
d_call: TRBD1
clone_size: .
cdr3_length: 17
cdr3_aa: CASSFVTQGSTYNEQFF
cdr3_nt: TGTGCCAGCAGTTTCGTGACACAGGGGAGCACCTACAATGAGCAGTTCTTC

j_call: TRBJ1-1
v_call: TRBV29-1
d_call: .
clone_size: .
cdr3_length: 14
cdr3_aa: CSVEGVSSGTEAFF
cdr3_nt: TGCAGCGTTGAGGGGGTTTCAAGCGGCACTGAAGCTTTCTTT

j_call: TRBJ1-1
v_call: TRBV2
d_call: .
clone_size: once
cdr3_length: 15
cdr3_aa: CASIPKFEMNTEAFF
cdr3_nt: TGTGCCAGCATCCCGAAATTTGAAATGAACACTGAAGCTTTCTTT

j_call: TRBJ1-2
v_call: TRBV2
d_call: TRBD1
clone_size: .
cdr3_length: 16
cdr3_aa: CASSESTGGNYYGYTF
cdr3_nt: TGTGCCAGCAGCGAAAGTACAGGGGGCAACTACTATGGCTACACCTTC

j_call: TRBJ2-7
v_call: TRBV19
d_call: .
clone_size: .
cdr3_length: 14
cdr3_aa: CASSARLDFYEQYF
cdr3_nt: TGTGCCAGTAGTGCACGATTGGATTTCTACGAGCAGTACTTC

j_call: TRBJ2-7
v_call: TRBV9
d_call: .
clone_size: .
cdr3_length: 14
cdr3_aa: CASSEGGGGYEQYF
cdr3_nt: TGTGCCAGCAGCGAGGGGGGTGGCGGGTACGAGCAGTACTTC

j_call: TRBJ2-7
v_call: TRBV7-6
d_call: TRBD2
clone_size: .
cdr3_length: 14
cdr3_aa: CASSSGTSLHEQYF
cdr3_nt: TGTGCCAGCAGCTCCGGGACTAGTTTGCACGAGCAGTACTTC

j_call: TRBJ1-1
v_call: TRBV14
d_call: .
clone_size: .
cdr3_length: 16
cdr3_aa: CASSRSRGWGDTEAFF
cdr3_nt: TGTGCCAGCAGCCGTTCCCGAGGGTGGGGGGACACTGAAGCTTTCTTT

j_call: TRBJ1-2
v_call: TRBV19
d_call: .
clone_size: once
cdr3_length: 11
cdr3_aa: CASSAVYGYTF
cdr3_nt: TGTGCCAGTAGTGCCGTCTATGGCTACACCTTC

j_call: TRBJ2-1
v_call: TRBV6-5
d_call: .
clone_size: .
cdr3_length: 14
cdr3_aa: CASTAGSLNNEQFF
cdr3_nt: TGTGCCAGCACCGCCGGGAGTTTGAACAATGAGCAGTTCTTC

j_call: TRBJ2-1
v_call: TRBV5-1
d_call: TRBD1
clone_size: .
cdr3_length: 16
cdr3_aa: CASSLVGQGARLEQFF
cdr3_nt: TGCGCCAGCAGCTTGGTAGGCCAGGGGGCGCGGTTGGAGCAGTTCTTC

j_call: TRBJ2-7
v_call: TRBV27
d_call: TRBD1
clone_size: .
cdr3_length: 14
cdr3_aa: CASSFDRVAHEQYF
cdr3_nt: TGTGCCAGCAGTTTTGACAGGGTGGCCCACGAGCAGTACTTC

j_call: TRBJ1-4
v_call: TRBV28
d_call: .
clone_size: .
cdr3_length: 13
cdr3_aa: CASSLEGDEKLFF
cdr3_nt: TGTGCCAGCAGTTTAGAGGGGGATGAAAAACTGTTTTTT

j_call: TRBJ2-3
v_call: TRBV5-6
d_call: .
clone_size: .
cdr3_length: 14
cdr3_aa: CASSDGTTRYTQYF
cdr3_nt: TGTGCCAGCAGCGACGGGACCACAAGGTATACGCAGTATTTT

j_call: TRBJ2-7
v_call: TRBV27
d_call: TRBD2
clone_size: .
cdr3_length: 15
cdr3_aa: CASSPFSGSSYEQYF
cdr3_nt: TGTGCCAGCAGTCCGTTTAGCGGGAGCTCCTACGAGCAGTACTTC

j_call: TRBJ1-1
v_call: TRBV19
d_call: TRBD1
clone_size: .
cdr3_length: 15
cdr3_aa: CASSGTAFWNTEAFF
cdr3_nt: TGTGCCAGTAGCGGGACAGCCTTTTGGAACACTGAAGCTTTCTTT

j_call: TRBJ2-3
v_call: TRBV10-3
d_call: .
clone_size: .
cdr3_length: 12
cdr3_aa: CAIGDPPDTQYF
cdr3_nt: TGTGCCATCGGAGACCCGCCAGATACGCAGTATTTT

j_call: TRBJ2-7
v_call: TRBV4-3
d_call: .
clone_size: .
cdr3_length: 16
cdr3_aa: CASSQVWAESSYEQYF
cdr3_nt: TGCGCCAGCAGCCAAGTCTGGGCAGAGTCCTCCTACGAGCAGTACTTC

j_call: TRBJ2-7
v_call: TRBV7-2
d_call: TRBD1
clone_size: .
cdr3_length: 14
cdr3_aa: CASSPDRVTYEQYF
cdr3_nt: TGTGCCAGCAGCCCGGACAGGGTTACCTACGAGCAGTACTTC

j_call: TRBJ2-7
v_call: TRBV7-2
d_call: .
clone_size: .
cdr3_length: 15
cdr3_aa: CASSLNGQSSYEQYF
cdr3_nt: TGTGCCAGCAGCTTAAACGGGCAGAGCTCCTACGAGCAGTACTTC